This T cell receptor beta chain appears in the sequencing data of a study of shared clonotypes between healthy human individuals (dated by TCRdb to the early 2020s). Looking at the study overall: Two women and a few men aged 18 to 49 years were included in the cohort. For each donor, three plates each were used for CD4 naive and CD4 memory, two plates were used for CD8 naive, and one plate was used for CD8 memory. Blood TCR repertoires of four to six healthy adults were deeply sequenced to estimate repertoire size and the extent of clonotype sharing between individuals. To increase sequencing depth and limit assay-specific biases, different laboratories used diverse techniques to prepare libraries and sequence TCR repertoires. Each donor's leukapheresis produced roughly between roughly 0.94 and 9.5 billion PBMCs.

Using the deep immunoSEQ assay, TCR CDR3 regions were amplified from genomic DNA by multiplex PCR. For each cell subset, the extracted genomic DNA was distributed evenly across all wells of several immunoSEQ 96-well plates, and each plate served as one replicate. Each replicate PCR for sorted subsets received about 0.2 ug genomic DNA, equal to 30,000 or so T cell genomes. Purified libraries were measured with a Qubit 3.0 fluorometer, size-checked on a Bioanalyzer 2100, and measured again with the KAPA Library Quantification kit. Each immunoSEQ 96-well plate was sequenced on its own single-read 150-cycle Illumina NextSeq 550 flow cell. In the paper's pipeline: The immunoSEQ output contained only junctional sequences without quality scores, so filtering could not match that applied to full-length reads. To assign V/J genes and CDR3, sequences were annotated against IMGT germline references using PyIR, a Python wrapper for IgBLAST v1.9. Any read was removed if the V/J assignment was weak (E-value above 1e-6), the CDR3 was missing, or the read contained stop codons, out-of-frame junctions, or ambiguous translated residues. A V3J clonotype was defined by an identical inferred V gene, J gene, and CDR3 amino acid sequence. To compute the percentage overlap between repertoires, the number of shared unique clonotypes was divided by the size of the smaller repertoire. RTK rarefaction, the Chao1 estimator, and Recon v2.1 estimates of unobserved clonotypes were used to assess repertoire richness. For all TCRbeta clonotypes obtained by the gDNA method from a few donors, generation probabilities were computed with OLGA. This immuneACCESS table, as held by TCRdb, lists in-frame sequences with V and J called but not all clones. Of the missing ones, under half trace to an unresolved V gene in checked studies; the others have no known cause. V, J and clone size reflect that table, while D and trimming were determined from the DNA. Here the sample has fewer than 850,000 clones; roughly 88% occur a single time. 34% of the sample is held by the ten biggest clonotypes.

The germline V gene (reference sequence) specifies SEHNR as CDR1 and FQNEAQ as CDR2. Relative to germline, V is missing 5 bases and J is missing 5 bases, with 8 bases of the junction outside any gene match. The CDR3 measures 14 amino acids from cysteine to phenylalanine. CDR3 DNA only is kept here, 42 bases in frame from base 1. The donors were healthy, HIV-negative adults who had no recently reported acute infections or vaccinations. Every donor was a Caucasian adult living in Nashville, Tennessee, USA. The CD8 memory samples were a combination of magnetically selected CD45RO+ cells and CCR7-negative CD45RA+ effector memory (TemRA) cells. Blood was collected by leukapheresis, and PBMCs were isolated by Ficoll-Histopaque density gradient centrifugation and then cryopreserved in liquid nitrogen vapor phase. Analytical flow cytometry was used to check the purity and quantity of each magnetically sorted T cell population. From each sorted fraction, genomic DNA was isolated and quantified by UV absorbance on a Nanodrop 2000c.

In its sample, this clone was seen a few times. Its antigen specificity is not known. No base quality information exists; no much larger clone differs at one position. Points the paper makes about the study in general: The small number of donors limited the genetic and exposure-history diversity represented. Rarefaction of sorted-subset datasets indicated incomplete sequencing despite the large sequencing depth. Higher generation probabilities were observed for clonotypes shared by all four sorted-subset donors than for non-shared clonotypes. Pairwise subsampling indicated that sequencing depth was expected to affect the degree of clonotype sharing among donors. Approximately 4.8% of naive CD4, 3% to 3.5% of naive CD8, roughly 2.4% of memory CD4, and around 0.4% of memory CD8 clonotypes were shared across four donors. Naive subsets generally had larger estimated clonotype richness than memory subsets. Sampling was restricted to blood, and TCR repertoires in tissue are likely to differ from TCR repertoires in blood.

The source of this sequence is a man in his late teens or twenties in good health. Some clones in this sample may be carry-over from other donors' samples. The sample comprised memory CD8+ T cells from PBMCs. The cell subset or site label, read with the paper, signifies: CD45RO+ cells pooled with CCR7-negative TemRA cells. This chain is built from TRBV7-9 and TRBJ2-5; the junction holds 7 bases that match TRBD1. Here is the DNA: TGTGCCAGCAGCCAGCCGGTCAGGGGGGAGACCCAGTACTTC. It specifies CASSQPVRGETQYF.